The T cell receptor (beta chain) under discussion was sequenced for a study of T cells in Graves' hyperthyroidism and ophthalmopathy. Study results and limitations: Expanded thyroid clonotypes (above 0.001) were mostly also found in blood.

RNA transcripts yielded amplified TCR beta CDR3 regions. During a first-round RT-PCR of the TCR CDR3, the HTBI primer set was used. From the multiplex PCR reads, TCRdb called clonotypes with MiXCR, one entry per CDR3 protein. Of about 640,000 distinct CDR3 sequences in the sample, roughly 45% are singletons; the top ten hold less than 9.5%. Diagnosis relied on clinical symptoms, serum thyroxine and TRAb, thyroid ultrasound and orbital computed tomography. Of note for this clonotype: No antigen is known for it.

V lost 6 bases and J 4 bases, leaving 15 bases between the germline ends. The CDR3 has 14 residues. The sample comprised peripheral blood or thyroid tissue (not recorded which). This TCR was sampled from an adult man with Graves' disease, either hyperthyroidism or ophthalmopathy (not recorded which). V and J are TRBV12-3 or TRBV12-4 and TRBJ1-2; the D gene is possibly TRBD1 (5 bases). Here the CDR3 reads CASSDRGGPYGYTF. CDR3 nucleotide sequence: TGTGCCAGCAGCGATCGGGGCGGACCCTATGGCTACACCTTC.